This TCR beta chain was identified in a study of blood T cell repertoires in COVID-19. Libraries were prepared by immunoSEQ multiplex PCR; TCRdb keeps only in-frame clonotypes and omits some of them. The profile shows 400,000 or so clones, 80% to 95% of them singletons. Trimming at V came to 5 bases and at J to 4 bases, leaving 10 bases not matched to a gene. CDR1 LNHDA and CDR2 SQIVND come from the germline V gene (reference sequence). The CDR3 is 16 amino acids. Clinical history as reported by participants underpinned cohort assignment. The sequencing input was PBMCs or T cells enriched from blood (not recorded which). This rearrangement joins TRBV19 to TRBJ2-1; TRBD2 matches at 8 bases. The TCR originated in a man between 18 and 35 years old who had recovered from COVID-19. In nucleotides, the CDR3 is TGTGCCAGTAGTCACCAAGGCGGGGGGCAATACAATGAGCAGTTCTTC. This encodes CASSHQGGGQYNEQFF.